The entry that follows covers one T cell receptor (beta chain) sequence. Germline CDR1 reads DFQATT; CDR2 reads SNEGSKA (reference sequence). The CDR3 is 13 residues long. TCRdb reanalyzed the 5' RACE reads, giving one entry per CDR3 protein sequence and no DNA. The specimen's table records a few hundred thousand distinct CDR3 sequences. The entry originates in a study of T cells expressing NK-cell markers. The rearrangement uses TRBV20-1 and TRBJ2-7; TCRdb's D call of TRBD1 is untestable without DNA. Sequenced: blood T cells: a sorted CD56 or NKG2C T cell subset, CD4+ or CD8+ T cells, or bulk PBMC T cells (not recorded which). The sequence came from a man younger than 35 in good health. The CDR3 spells CSAKSGWRGEQYF.